The source of this TCR beta chain is a study of cytomegalovirus exposure and HLA in healthy donors (dated by TCRdb to 2016 to 2017). About the investigation overall: According to a later analysis, the roughly 120 validation repertoires were produced on the same platform as the roughly 600 repertoires of the first cohort. The study was designed to test whether signatures of past pathogen exposure could be identified by cataloging public T cell receptors. The study combined high-throughput TCR immunosequencing, statistical association of individual TCRs with disease status, and machine learning to predict cytomegalovirus infection status. Besides the first cohort of 666 subjects, a separate validation cohort made up of roughly 120 different subjects was used.

The research as a whole found: The classifier was reported to diagnose cytomegalovirus status with high specificity and sensitivity in both the original cohort and the validation cohort. In the study, approximately 160 TCR beta chains were listed as associated with cytomegalovirus. Three of the identified cytomegalovirus-associated TCR beta chains were confirmed in vitro to be specific for cytomegalovirus antigens. A later analysis found that TCRs clustered in the first cohort also tended to co-occur in the roughly 120 validation repertoires, with 90% to 95% of cluster scores above 0. According to the authors, the approach could potentially be generalized to other disease states and immunological phenotypes. The validation cohort had no HLA typing available for a later analysis, so co-occurrence within that cohort was assessed over all 120 or so repertoires. While some public TCRs were present in many individuals, most TCR sequences turned up only very rarely across donors.

In regard to this clone: Its specific antigen is unknown. Per-base qualities were not stored, and no clone one base away is much larger.

The receptor library was made with the immunoSEQ multiplex PCR assay. The authors' analysis ran thus. A statistical classification framework was built for diagnosing cytomegalovirus status from the catalog of TCR beta chain sequences. TCRdb took this table from immuneACCESS and kept in-frame rearrangements with V and J called. Such tables lack part of the clones; where checked against another copy, unresolved V genes explain under half of the gap, and the rest is unexplained. V and J calls and clone size follow that table, whereas D and trimming were derived from the DNA. This sample gives approximately 150,000 clones in total; around nine tenths of them show up just once. The ten most abundant clones make up roughly 1.3% of the sample. Donors formed part of the validation cohort, which comprised about 130 subjects and was distinct from the first cohort of 666 subjects. CDR3 length: 13 amino acids, cysteine to phenylalanine. Solely the CDR3 DNA is kept, with 39 bases framed from the first base. CDR1 and CDR2, per the germline V gene, are LGHNA and YNFKEQ. The V end loses 1 base and the J end loses 7 bases, and a stretch of 8 bases separates them.

Sequenced sample: PBMCs. This TCR derives from a woman aged 25 to 45 in good health and CMV-seronegative. This sequence uses TRBV4-2 and TRBJ2-1; TRBD1 is possibly the D segment (5 matching bases). The base sequence is TGTGCCAGCAGCCAAGGGCAGGGAAATGAGCAGTTCTTC. It translates to CASSQGQGNEQFF.